Presented here are 5 T cell receptor beta chains from one specimen sequenced in a study of T cell repertoires in cytomegalovirus infection. TCRdb called the reads again in MiXCR, with one record for every CDR3 protein. The sample contains fewer than 550,000 distinct CDR3 sequences, around 27% of which appear only once. Sequences were obtained from PBMCs. The receptor source for this set is a human donor in good health (CMV status not recorded). Some clones in this sample may be carry-over from other donors' samples.

CDR3 protein: CASSLARGQGNQPQHF. The CDR3 region has the DNA TGTGCCAGCAGCTTAGCGCGAGGACAGGGGAATCAGCCCCAGCATTTT. The V and J genes are TRBV7-2 and TRBJ1-5; 9 nucleotides agree with TRBD1. The ends lost 0 bases at V and 4 bases at J; junction bases unmatched: 4. There are 16 residues in the CDR3. The V gene's germline CDR1 is SGHTA and CDR2 FQGNSA.

This clonotype was seen ten or more times. The V gene is TRBV7-2, the J gene TRBJ2-7; TRBD2 matches at 10 bases. Germline-derived CDR1 and CDR2 are SGHTA and FQGNSA. With 1 base clipped from V and 3 bases from J, the junction kept 9 bases outside the gene matches. This CDR3 is built from 17 residues. This chain's CDR3 is CASSLVGSGTSDYEQYF. For the CDR3, the DNA is TGTGCCAGCAGCTTAGTTGGGTCCGGGACTAGCGACTACGAGCAGTACTTC. Drawing the rest from reference TRBV7-2 and TRBJ2-7, the complete variable domain is GAGVSQSPSNKVTEKGKDVELRCDPISGHTALYWYRQSLGQGLEFLIYFQGNSAPDKSGLPSDRFSAERTGGSVSTLTIQRTQQEDSAVYLCASSLVGSGTSDYEQYFGPGTRLTVT.

To note about this clonotype: The germline gene is not matched at one end of the junction; a read error may be the cause. The V and J genes are TRBV27 and TRBJ1-5, with no clear D. The germline CDR1 and CDR2 sequences are MNHEY and SMNVEV (reference sequence). The CDR3 length is 13 residues. For the CDR3, the DNA is TGTGCCAGCAGCTCTCGAAAGAATCGGCCCCAGCATTTT. Protein product: CASSSRKNRPQHF.

There are a few counts of this clonotype. The chain joins TRBV12-3 or TRBV12-4 to TRBJ2-2, with D perhaps given as TRBD1 or TRBD2 (5 bases each). V lost 5 bases to trimming and J lost 5 bases, with 12 bases between them. This CDR3 region has 14 residues. DNA of the CDR3: TGTGCCAGCAGTGGGGGAGCCTCGACCGGGGAGCTGTTTTTT. Translating it yields CASSGGASTGELFF.

The chain joins TRBV28 to TRBJ2-2; 7 nucleotides line up with TRBD1. The CDR3 spans 15 residues. Germline V CDR1 and CDR2: MDHEN, SYDVKM. V trimming: 5 bases; J trimming: 4 bases; junction bases outside the gene matches: 7. For the CDR3, the DNA is TGTGCCAGCAGTAAAGAATCAGGGGGCACCGGGGAGCTGTTTTTT. Translating gives CASSKESGGTGELFF. Filled out from reference TRBV28 and TRBJ2-2, the complete variable domain reads DVKVTQSSRYLVKRTGEKVFLECVQDMDHENMFWYRQDPGLGLRLIYFSYDVKMKEKGDIPEGYSVSREKKERFSLILESASTNQTSMYLCASSKESGGTGELFFGEGSRLTVL.